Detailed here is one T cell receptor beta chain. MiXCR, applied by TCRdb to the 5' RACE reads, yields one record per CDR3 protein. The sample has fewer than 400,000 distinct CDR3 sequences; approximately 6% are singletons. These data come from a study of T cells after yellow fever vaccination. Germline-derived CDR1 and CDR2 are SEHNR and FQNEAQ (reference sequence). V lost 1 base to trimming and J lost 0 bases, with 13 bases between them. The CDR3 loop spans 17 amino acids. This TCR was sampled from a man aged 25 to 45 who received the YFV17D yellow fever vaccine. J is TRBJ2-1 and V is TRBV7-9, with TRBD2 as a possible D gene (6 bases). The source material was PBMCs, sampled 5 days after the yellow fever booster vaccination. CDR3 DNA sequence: TGTGCCAGCAGCTTAGTCTTGGGACTTAGCTCCTACAATGAGCAGTTCTTC. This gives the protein CASSLVLGLSSYNEQFF.